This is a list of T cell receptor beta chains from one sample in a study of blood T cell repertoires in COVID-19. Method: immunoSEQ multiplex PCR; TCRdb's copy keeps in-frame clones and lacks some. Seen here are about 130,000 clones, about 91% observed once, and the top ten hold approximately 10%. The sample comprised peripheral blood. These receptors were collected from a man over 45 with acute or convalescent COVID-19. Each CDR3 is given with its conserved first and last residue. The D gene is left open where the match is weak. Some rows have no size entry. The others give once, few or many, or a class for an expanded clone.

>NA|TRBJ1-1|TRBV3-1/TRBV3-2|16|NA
TGTGCCAGCAGCCAAGACCACGGGGGGCAGAACACTGAAGCTTTCTTT
CASSQDHGGQNTEAFF
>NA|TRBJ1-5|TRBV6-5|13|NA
TGTGCCAGCTGCAGGGTGGGCGGTCAGCCCCAGCATTTT
CASCRVGGQPQHF
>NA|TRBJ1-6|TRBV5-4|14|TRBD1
TGTGCCAGCAGCCCACAGGGGGCGAATTCACCCCTCCACTTT
CASSPQGANSPLHF
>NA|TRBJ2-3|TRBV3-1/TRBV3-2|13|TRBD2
TGTGCCAGCAGCCCGAGCGGGAGAGATACGCAGTATTTT
CASSPSGRDTQYF
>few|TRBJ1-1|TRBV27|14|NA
TGTGCCAGCAGTTTATTTGAGCGAGGCACTGAAGCTTTCTTT
CASSLFERGTEAFF
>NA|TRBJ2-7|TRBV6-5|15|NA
TGTGCCAGCAGTTACGATACAACAGGGACCTACGAGCAGTACTTC
CASSYDTTGTYEQYF
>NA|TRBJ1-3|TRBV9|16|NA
TGTGCCAGCAGTCCAATGGCGGGGATCTCTGGAAACACCATATATTTT
CASSPMAGISGNTIYF
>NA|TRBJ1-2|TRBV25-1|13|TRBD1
TGTGCCAGCAGTGACACAGGGGCCTATGGCTACACCTTC
CASSDTGAYGYTF
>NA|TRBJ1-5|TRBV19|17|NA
TGTGCCAGTAGTAATTCTACAGGGAAGGGAGTGGATCAGCCCCAGCATTTT
CASSNSTGKGVDQPQHF
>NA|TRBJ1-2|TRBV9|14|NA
TGTGCCAGCAGCCCCGCCGGGGAAATTTATGGCTACACCTTC
CASSPAGEIYGYTF
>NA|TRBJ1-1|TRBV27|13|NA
TGTGCCAGCAGGCTAAACAGGGCCACTGAAGCTTTCTTT
CASRLNRATEAFF
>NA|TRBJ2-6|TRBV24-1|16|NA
TGTGCCACCAGTGATTCGAGACACTCTGGGGCCAACGTCCTGACTTTC
CATSDSRHSGANVLTF
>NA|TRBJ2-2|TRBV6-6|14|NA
TGTGCCAGCAGTTACCCCCAGAGGAGCGGGGAGCTGTTTTTT
CASSYPQRSGELFF
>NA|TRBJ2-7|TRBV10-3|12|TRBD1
TGTGCCACGGGACAGGGAACGTACGAGCAGTACTTC
CATGQGTYEQYF
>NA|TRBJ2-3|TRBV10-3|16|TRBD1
TGTGCCATCAGTGGCGGGACAGGGGTCCCCACAGATACGCAGTATTTT
CAISGGTGVPTDTQYF
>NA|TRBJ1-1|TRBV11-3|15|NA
TGTGCCAGCAGCTTATATGCGGGATCGGACACTGAAGCTTTCTTT
CASSLYAGSDTEAFF
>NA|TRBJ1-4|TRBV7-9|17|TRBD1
TGTGCCAGCAGCCCAGTCCCGGGACAGGGTCCCAATGAAAAACTGTTTTTT
CASSPVPGQGPNEKLFF
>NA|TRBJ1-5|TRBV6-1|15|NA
TGTGCCAGCAGTGAAGAGGCAGGGTTTAATCAGCCCCAGCATTTT
CASSEEAGFNQPQHF
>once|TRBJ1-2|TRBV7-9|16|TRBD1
TGTGCCAGCAGCTCACCACAGGGGGCGACCCGCTATGGCTACACCTTC
CASSSPQGATRYGYTF
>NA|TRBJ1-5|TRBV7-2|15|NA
TGTGCCAGCAGCTTAGACCCAGGGCGGAATCAGCCCCAGCATTTT
CASSLDPGRNQPQHF
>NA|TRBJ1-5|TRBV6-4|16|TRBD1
TGTGCCAGCAGGCGACAGGGGCCCTTTTTCAATCAGCCCCAGCATTTT
CASRRQGPFFNQPQHF
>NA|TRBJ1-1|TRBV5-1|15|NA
TGCGCCAGCAGCTTGGGGAAACGGGGGGTCACTGAAGCTTTCTTT
CASSLGKRGVTEAFF
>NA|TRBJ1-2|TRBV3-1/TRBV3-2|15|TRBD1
TGTGCCAGCAGCCCATCAGGGGGGTCTAACTATGGCTACACCTTC
CASSPSGGSNYGYTF
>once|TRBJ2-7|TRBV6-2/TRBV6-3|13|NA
TGTGCCAGCAGTTACGGGCCCGCATACGAGCAGTACTTC
CASSYGPAYEQYF
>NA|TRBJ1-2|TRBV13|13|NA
TGTGCCAGCAGCCTAGGGCCAGATGATGGCTACACCTTC
CASSLGPDDGYTF
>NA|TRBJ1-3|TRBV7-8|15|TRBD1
TGTGCCAGCAGCCCCTCAGGGGGCTTTGGAAACACCATATATTTT
CASSPSGGFGNTIYF
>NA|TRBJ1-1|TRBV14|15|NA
TGTGCCAGCAAGAGAAGCGGGATGTCGGGCACTGAAGCTTTCTTT
CASKRSGMSGTEAFF
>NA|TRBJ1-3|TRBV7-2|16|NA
TGTGCCAGCAGCTTAGAGGGGGGGCGCGGTTTAAACACCATATATTTT
CASSLEGGRGLNTIYF
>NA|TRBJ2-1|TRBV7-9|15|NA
TGTGCCAGCAGCTTTCCAGGGGATAGTTACAATGAGCAGTTCTTC
CASSFPGDSYNEQFF
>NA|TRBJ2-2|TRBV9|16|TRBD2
TGTGCCAGCAGCGTAGGACTAGCGGGAGTGGGCGGGGAGCTGTTTTTT
CASSVGLAGVGGELFF
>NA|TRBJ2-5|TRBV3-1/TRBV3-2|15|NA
TGTGCCAGCAGCCAAGGGAAGTTCGGAGGGGAGACCCAGTACTTC
CASSQGKFGGETQYF
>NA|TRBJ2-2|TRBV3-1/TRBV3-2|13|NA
TGTGCCAGCAGCCGAACGGGACTCGGGGAGCTGTTTTTT
CASSRTGLGELFF
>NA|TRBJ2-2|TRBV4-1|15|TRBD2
TGCGCCAGCAGCCAAGAGCGGGGGGGAAGGGGTAGGCTGTTTTTT
CASSQERGGRGRLFF
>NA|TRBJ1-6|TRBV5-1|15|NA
TGCGCCAGCAGTTCCCGGGGAGGGTCCGGTTCACCCCTCCACTTT
CASSSRGGSGSPLHF
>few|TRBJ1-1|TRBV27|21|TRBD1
TGTGCCAGCAGTCCTAGCCGTAAGAGGACAGGGATACTATATTATTACACTGAAGCTTTCTTT
CASSPSRKRTGILYYYTEAFF
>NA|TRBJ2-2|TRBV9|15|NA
TGTGCCAGCAGCAACCGATTACGACTGTCCGGGGAGCTGTTTTTT
CASSNRLRLSGELFF
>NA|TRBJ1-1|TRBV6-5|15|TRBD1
TGTGCCAGCAGACGGACAGGGGCAAAGAACACTGAAGCTTTCTTT
CASRRTGAKNTEAFF
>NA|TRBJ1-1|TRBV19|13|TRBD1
TGTGCCAGTAGTAGAGGGACAGTCACTGAAGCTTTCTTT
CASSRGTVTEAFF
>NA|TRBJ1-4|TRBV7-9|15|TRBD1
TGTGCCAGCAGCTTAGGAACAGGGGGTCATGAAAAACTGTTTTTT
CASSLGTGGHEKLFF
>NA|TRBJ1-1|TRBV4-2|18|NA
TGTGCCAGCAGCCAAGTCGGATTCACGTCGTATCGGGACACTGAAGCTTTCTTT
CASSQVGFTSYRDTEAFF
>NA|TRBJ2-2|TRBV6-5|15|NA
TGTGCCAGCAGTTATCGCGGGGTGCCTGGGGGGGAGCTGTTTTTT
CASSYRGVPGGELFF
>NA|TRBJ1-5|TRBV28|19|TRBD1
TGTGCCAGCAGTTTTGTCGGGACAGAGGAAGATTATAGCAATCAGCCCCAGCATTTT
CASSFVGTEEDYSNQPQHF
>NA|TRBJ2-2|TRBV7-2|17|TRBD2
TGTGCCAGCAGCTTTGTGAGAGCGGGAGGGCCGGTGGGGGAGCTGTTTTTT
CASSFVRAGGPVGELFF
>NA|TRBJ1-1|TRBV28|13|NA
TGTGCCAGCAGACCTCAACAGGGCCAGGCTGCTTTCTTT
CASRPQQGQAAFF
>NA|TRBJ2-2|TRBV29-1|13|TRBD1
TGCAGCTTCTCACAGGGGTTAACCGGGGAGCTGTTTTTT
CSFSQGLTGELFF
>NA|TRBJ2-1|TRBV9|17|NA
TGTGCCAGCAGCGCCCTCGGGGTTACCGGCTCCTACAATGAGCAGTTCTTC
CASSALGVTGSYNEQFF
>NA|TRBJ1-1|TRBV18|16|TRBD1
TGTGCCAGCTCACCGGGACAGGGGAGAAGGAACACTGAAGCTTTCTTT
CASSPGQGRRNTEAFF
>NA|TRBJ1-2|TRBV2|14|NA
TGTGCCAGCAGAACGGGGGGAGCTAACTATGGCTACACCTTC
CASRTGGANYGYTF
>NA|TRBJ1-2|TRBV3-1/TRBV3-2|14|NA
TGTGCCAGCAGCCAAGGCGGCATTAACTATGGCTACACCTTC
CASSQGGINYGYTF
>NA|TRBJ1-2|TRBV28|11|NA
TGTGCCAGCAGTCTCGGGACAAACAGCACCTTC
CASSLGTNSTF
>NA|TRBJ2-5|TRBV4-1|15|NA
TGCGCCAGCAGCCAAGATCCAGGACTATGGGAGACCCAGTACTTC
CASSQDPGLWETQYF
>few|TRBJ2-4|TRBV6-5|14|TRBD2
TGTGCCAGCGCCGCTAGCGGGAGTGGGAACATTCAGTACTTC
CASAASGSGNIQYF
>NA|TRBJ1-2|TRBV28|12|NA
TGTGCCAGCCTCTTGAGGGCGGGAGGCTACACCTTC
CASLLRAGGYTF
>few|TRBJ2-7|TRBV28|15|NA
TGTGCCAGCAGTTTCCCGCCTGGGACAACCTACGAGCAGTACTTC
CASSFPPGTTYEQYF
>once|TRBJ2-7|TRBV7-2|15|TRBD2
TGTGCCAGCAGCACCGGGACTAGAAATATCCACGAGCAGTACTTC
CASSTGTRNIHEQYF
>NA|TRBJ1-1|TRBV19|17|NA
TGTGCCAGTAGTATAGGACCAGGGAGGCCGCCGAACACTGAAGCTTTCTTT
CASSIGPGRPPNTEAFF
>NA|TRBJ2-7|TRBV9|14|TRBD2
TGTGCCAGCAGCGTAGGGCGGGGGACCTACGAGCAGTACTTC
CASSVGRGTYEQYF